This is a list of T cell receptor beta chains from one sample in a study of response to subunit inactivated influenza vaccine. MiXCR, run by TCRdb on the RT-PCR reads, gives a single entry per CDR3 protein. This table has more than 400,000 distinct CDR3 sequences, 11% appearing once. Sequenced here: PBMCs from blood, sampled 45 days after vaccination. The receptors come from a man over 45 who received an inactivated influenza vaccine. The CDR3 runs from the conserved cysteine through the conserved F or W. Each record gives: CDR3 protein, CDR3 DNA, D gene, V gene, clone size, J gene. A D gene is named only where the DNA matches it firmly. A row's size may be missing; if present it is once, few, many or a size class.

CASSQDGNEAFF,TGCGCCAGCAGCCAAGACGGGAATGAAGCTTTCTTT,.,TRBV5-1,many,TRBJ1-1
CASSVVYKNTGELFF,TGTGCCAGCAGCGTAGTTTACAAGAACACCGGGGAGCTGTTTTTT,.,TRBV6-1,.,TRBJ2-2
CSASGLYTGELFF,TGCAGTGCTAGTGGCTTATACACCGGGGAGCTGTTTTTT,.,TRBV20-1,.,TRBJ2-2
CASSLAGPAGYTF,TGTGCCAGCAGCTTGGCCGGTCCCGCTGGCTACACCTTC,.,TRBV5-6,.,TRBJ1-2
CASSFRGFPNTGELFF,TGTGCCAGCAGCTTTAGGGGCTTTCCGAACACCGGGGAGCTGTTTTTT,.,TRBV5-5,few,TRBJ2-2
CASSVDVREAYNEQFF,TGTGCCAGCAGCGTAGACGTGCGGGAGGCCTACAATGAGCAGTTCTTC,TRBD2,TRBV9,many,TRBJ2-1
CASSLGGEGTFSYEQYF,TGTGCCAGCAGCTTAGGCGGTGAGGGGACTTTCTCCTACGAGCAGTACTTC,.,TRBV7-9,.,TRBJ2-7
CASSLVQGDGYTF,TGTGCCAGCAGCTTAGTACAGGGTGATGGCTACACCTTC,.,TRBV7-6,many,TRBJ1-2
CASSLAVGGNEQFF,TGCGCCAGCAGCTTGGCCGTAGGGGGTAATGAGCAGTTCTTC,.,TRBV5-1,.,TRBJ2-1
CSARAQGHSGNTIYF,TGCAGTGCTAGAGCTCAGGGGCACTCTGGAAACACCATATATTTT,.,TRBV20-1,.,TRBJ1-3
CASSQDWTGNYGYTF,TGTGCCAGCAGCCAAGATTGGACAGGGAACTATGGCTACACCTTC,TRBD1,TRBV4-2,.,TRBJ1-2
CASRRTANTGELFF,TGTGCCAGCAGGAGAACCGCGAACACCGGGGAGCTGTTTTTT,.,TRBV7-8,.,TRBJ2-2
CSARDHRVALSTDTQYF,TGCAGTGCTAGAGACCACAGGGTTGCCCTTAGCACAGATACGCAGTATTTT,.,TRBV20-1,.,TRBJ2-3
CSASRVTVRNEKLFF,TGCAGTGCTAGTCGAGTAACGGTCCGGAATGAAAAACTGTTTTTT,.,TRBV20-1,few,TRBJ1-4
CATSRSDTQYF,TGTGCCACCAGCCGGTCAGATACGCAGTATTTT,.,TRBV24-1,few,TRBJ2-3
CSASWRGGREQFF,TGCAGTGCTAGTTGGCGGGGGGGCAGGGAGCAGTTCTTC,TRBD2,TRBV20-1,few,TRBJ2-1
CASSANPTGTAGELFF,TGTGCTAGCAGCGCGAATCCTACCGGGACAGCCGGGGAGCTGTTTTTT,TRBD1,TRBV7-7,.,TRBJ2-2
CASSLLSRRELFF,TGTGCCAGCAGTTTATTGTCACGGAGGGAGCTGTTTTTT,.,TRBV28,few,TRBJ2-2
CASSGEHTSTDTQYF,TGTGCCAGCAGCGGAGAGCACACTAGCACAGATACGCAGTATTTT,.,TRBV9,few,TRBJ2-3
CASSFPRGSTDTQYF,TGTGCCAGCAGTTTCCCCAGGGGAAGCACAGATACGCAGTATTTT,.,TRBV12-3/TRBV12-4,many,TRBJ2-3
CASSLFGRDPSFEQYF,TGTGCCAGCAGTTTATTTGGACGGGATCCTTCTTTCGAGCAGTACTTC,.,TRBV28,.,TRBJ2-7
CSATQGPHYYEQYF,TGCAGTGCAACCCAGGGGCCCCACTACTACGAGCAGTACTTC,.,TRBV20-1,.,TRBJ2-7
CASSRNAGGSFDEQFF,TGTGCCAGCAGTCGTAACGCGGGAGGGTCTTTCGATGAGCAGTTCTTC,TRBD2,TRBV12-3/TRBV12-4,many,TRBJ2-1
CASSLAPSRDEAFF,TGTGCCAGCAGCTTGGCCCCCTCGCGGGATGAAGCTTTCTTT,.,TRBV5-5,many,TRBJ1-1
CSAASLASGELFF,TGCAGTGCTGCCTCACTAGCGTCCGGGGAGCTGTTTTTT,TRBD2,TRBV20-1,many,TRBJ2-2
CASSQEADNEKLFF,TGTGCCAGCAGCCAAGAGGCCGATAATGAAAAACTGTTTTTT,.,TRBV3-1,.,TRBJ1-4